This T cell receptor beta chain came from a study of T cells in Graves' hyperthyroidism and ophthalmopathy. Study findings and constraints: For ophthalmopathy, model prediction preceded onset by a median roughly 5.9 months. Most expanded thyroid clonotypes above 0.001 also appeared in blood.

TCR beta CDR3 regions were amplified from RNA transcripts. A first-round RT-PCR of the TCR CDR3 used the HTBI primer set. Each CDR3 protein is one row after TCRdb ran MiXCR on the multiplex PCR reads. Of 300,000 to 400,000 distinct CDR3 sequences in the sample, approximately 18% are singletons; the top ten hold under 55%. This clonotype has ten or more counts. The antigen remains undetermined. The diagnoses drew upon clinical symptoms, serum thyroxine and TRAb, thyroid ultrasound and orbital computed tomography. Germline CDR1 is SNHLY and CDR2 is FYNNEI. The length of the CDR3 is 12 residues. V shed 8 bases and J shed 5 bases, with 13 bases lying between them.

This clonotype originated in a woman between 45 and 60 years old with Graves' hyperthyroidism. This chain connects TRBV2 to TRBJ2-7; TRBD1 is a possible D gene (6 bases). The sequenced sample was blood. CDR3 loop: CASSGQPHEQYV. CDR3 nucleotides: TGTGCCAGCTCAGGACAGCCCCACGAGCAGTACGTC.